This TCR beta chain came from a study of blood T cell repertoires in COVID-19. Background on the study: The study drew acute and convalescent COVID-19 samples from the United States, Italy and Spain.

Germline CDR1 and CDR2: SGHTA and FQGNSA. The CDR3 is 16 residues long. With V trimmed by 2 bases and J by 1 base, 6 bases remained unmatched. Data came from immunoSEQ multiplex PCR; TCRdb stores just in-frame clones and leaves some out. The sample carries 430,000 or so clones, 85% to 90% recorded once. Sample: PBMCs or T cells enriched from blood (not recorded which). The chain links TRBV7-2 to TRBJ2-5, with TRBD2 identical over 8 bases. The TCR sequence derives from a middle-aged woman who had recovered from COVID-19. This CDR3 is CASSLHLGRVQETQYF. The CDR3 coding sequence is TGTGCCAGCAGCTTACACCTCGGGAGGGTCCAAGAGACCCAGTACTTC.